One sample yielded the 28 T cell receptor beta chains listed below, sequenced in a study of tumor-infiltrating lymphocytes in glioblastoma multiforme. Multiple V-beta primers and a C-beta primer amplified TCRB from RNA. One entry per CDR3 protein results from TCRdb running MiXCR on the multiplex PCR reads. There are over 14,000 distinct CDR3 sequences in the sample; over 60% occur only once, and about 40% lies in the top ten. Material for sequencing was brain tumor tissue. The receptors were sampled from a male donor with glioblastoma.

This rearrangement joins TRBV11-2 to TRBJ2-5, with a possible D match to TRBD1 (5 bases). Germline V gene data show CDR1 as SGHAT and CDR2 as FQNNGV. Trimming left V 1 base short and J 6 bases short, with 12 bases between. The CDR3 length is 14 residues. CDR3 sequence reads: CASSLVVLGQTQYF. CDR3 in DNA: TGTGCCAGCAGCTTAGTAGTTTTGGGGCAGACCCAGTACTTC.

The chain links TRBV4-2 to TRBJ2-5; TRBD1 agrees at 10 bases. J lost 4 bases, V lost 0 bases, and 20 bases had no gene match. This CDR3 contains 21 residues. Germline assignment: CDR1 LGHNA and CDR2 YNFKEQ. The CDR3 DNA reads TGTGCCAGCAGCCAAGAGAAGATCAGGACAGGGGGATCGGGGGGACGAGAGACCCAGTACTTC. It encodes CASSQEKIRTGGSGGRETQYF.

The CDR3 DNA is TGCAGTGCTGTAACGGGACACCAACTCACAGATACGCAGTATTTT. This encodes CSAVTGHQLTDTQYF. The chain has TRBV20-1 and TRBJ2-3, with D possibly matching TRBD1 (6 bases). This CDR3 is 15 amino acids long. CDR1 and CDR2 (germline): DFQATT, SNEGSKA (reference sequence). The V end was cut by 5 bases, the J end by 2 bases, with 17 bases between.

V is TRBV12-3 or TRBV12-4 and J is TRBJ2-1; 13 positions agree with TRBD2. CDR3 size: 16 residues. V was pared by 3 bases and J by 6 bases, with 5 bases of the junction left unmatched. The CDR3 sequence is CASSLVGLAGLNEQFF. The CDR3 nucleotides are TGTGCCAGCAGTTTGGTGGGACTAGCGGGACTCAATGAGCAGTTCTTC.

The chain recombines TRBV12-3 or TRBV12-4 with TRBJ1-2; D gene uncertain. CDR3 size: 12 residues. Trimming cost V 2 bases and J 8 bases, with 9 bases left between them. DNA of the CDR3: TGTGCCAGCAGTTTATTGCAAGGCGGCTACACCTTC. Its translation: CASSLLQGGYTF.

The V and J genes are TRBV20-1 and TRBJ1-5, with D unclear. CDR3 size: 16 residues. Trimming took off 0 bases at V and 0 bases at J, with 12 bases between the two ends. Germline loops: CDR1 DFQATT, CDR2 SNEGSKA (reference sequence). CDR3 bases: TGCAGTGCTAGAGATCATGTAGAGAATAGCAATCAGCCCCAGCATTTT. Translation gives CSARDHVENSNQPQHF.

By proportion, this clonotype is medium-sized. The CDR3 DNA reads TGTGCCAGCAGTCAAAGAACAGGGGTCTATGGCTACACCTTC. As protein: CASSQRTGVYGYTF. The chain is built from TRBV28 and TRBJ1-2; 7 bases align to TRBD1. V gave up 5 bases and J gave up 4 bases; unmatched junction bases: 7. Germline CDR1 is MDHEN and CDR2 is SYDVKM. The length of the CDR3 is 14 residues.

The chain uses TRBV7-9 and TRBJ2-1; D possibly corresponds to TRBD2 (6 bases). Germline V lookup: CDR1 SEHNR, CDR2 FQNEAQ (reference sequence). This CDR3 has 17 residues. Trimming removed 3 bases at V and 2 bases at J, with 17 bases between. CDR3 region: CASSFAERVLTYNEQFF. In nucleotides, the CDR3 is TGTGCCAGCAGCTTCGCTGAGCGGGTACTAACCTACAATGAGCAGTTCTTC.

Points on this clonotype: Its ends do not fully match the called genes, so a read error is possible. The chain employs TRBV11-3 and TRBJ2-1; no reliable D call. This CDR3 contains 13 residues. Germline CDR1 is SGHNT and CDR2 is YENEEA. CDR3 amino acids: CSSSSNNYNEQFF. The CDR3 DNA is TGCTCCAGCAGCTCTAACAACTACAATGAGCAGTTCTTC.

This clonotype turned up a few times. The CDR3 spells CASRGSNTGELFF. The DNA of the CDR3 is TGTGCCAGCAGGGGTTCTAACACCGGGGAGCTGTTTTTT. The chain has TRBV6-5 and TRBJ2-2; D call uncertain. There are 13 residues in the CDR3. Germline-derived CDR1 and CDR2 are MNHEY and SVGAGI. Trimming took off 6 bases at V and 2 bases at J, with 7 bases between the two ends.

The CDR3 reads CAISLGGTGESEKLFF. The CDR3 region has the DNA TGTGCTATCAGCTTAGGTGGGACAGGGGAGTCTGAAAAACTGTTTTTT. This chain joins TRBV11-2 and TRBJ1-4; 10 nucleotides line up with TRBD1. CDR3 length: 16 residues. Germline CDR1 reads SGHAT; CDR2 reads FQNNGV. The variable domain in full, completed from reference TRBV11-2 and TRBJ1-4, reads EAGVAQSPRYKIIEKRQSVAFWCNPISGHATLYWYQQILGQGPKLLIQFQNNGVVDDSQLPKDRFSAERLKGVDSTLKIQPAKLEDSAVYLCAISLGGTGESEKLFFGSGTQLSVL.

Worth noting for this clonotype: A junction boundary mismatches the germline segment, possibly from a read error. This chain links TRBV7-9 with TRBJ2-7, with 9 bases identical to TRBD1. This CDR3 comprises 16 residues. The germline gives CDR1 SEHNR, CDR2 FQNEAQ (reference sequence). In nucleotides, the CDR3 is TGTGCCAGCAGGAGCACGAGACAGGGGGTAACCTACGGGCAGTACTTC. Amino acids: CASRSTRQGVTYGQYF.

This clonotype has only a few counts. The chain employs TRBV30 and TRBJ2-1; D may be TRBD2 (5 bases). V lost 8 bases, J lost 5 bases, and 19 bases lay in between. The V gene's germline CDR1 is GTSNPN and CDR2 SVGIG (reference sequence). The CDR3 is made up of 14 amino acids. CDR3 residues: CARNRAEYDNEQFF. Written as DNA, the CDR3 is TGTGCCCGGAATCGAGCGGAGTACGACAATGAGCAGTTCTTC.

The V gene is TRBV4-1, the J gene TRBJ1-2, with D unclear. The CDR3 is 15 amino acids. The V end lost 4 bases, the J end lost 8 bases, and 20 bases lay between the germline ends. Looked up from germline, CDR1 is MGHRA and CDR2 is YSYEKL. CDR3 coding DNA: TGCGCCAGCAGCCCATCCTTCCGGGCCGAGGGCGGCTACACCTTC. Its translation: CASSPSFRAEGGYTF.

In this sample, this clonotype turned up many times. This sequence joins TRBV18 and TRBJ2-5, with TRBD1 identical over 8 bases. The CDR3 spans 15 residues. The V segment lost 5 bases and the J segment 2 bases; nucleotides outside the gene matches: 7. The germline V gene has CDR1 KGHSH and CDR2 LQKENI. The CDR3 sequence: CASSTTGVGQETQYF. CDR3 nucleotide sequence: TGTGCCAGCTCAACGACAGGGGTAGGGCAAGAGACCCAGTACTTC.

Turning to this clonotype: Its ends do not fully match the called genes, so a read error is possible. The chain joins TRBV4-2 to TRBJ2-7, with TRBD2 as a possible D gene (6 bases). The CDR3 runs to 15 residues. Germline V gene lookup returns CDR1 LGHNA and CDR2 YNFKEQ. CDR3 region: CASSQDLTSPYERYF. Here the CDR3 DNA reads TGTGCCAGCAGCCAAGATCTTACTAGCCCCTACGAGCGGTACTTC.

On this clonotype: At one boundary the junction diverges from the germline segment, which might be a read error. CDR3 sequence reads: CSARDPDMGIRKAENIQYF. Written as DNA, the CDR3 is TGCAGTGCTAGAGACCCGGACATGGGGATTCGGAAAGCCGAAAATATTCAGTACTTC. V gene TRBV20-1 combines with J gene TRBJ2-4; a possible D gene is TRBD1 (5 bases). The CDR3 length is 19 residues. The germline V gene encodes CDR1 DFQATT and CDR2 SNEGSKA (reference sequence).

The V gene is TRBV11-3, the J gene TRBJ2-3; 7 positions agree with TRBD2. The CDR3 has 15 residues. CDR1 SGHNT and CDR2 YENEEA come from the germline V gene. The ends lost 5 bases at V and 1 base at J; junction bases unmatched: 6. The chain's CDR3 is CASSNGGSRTDTQYF. The DNA for the CDR3 is TGTGCCAGCAGCAACGGGGGGTCACGCACAGATACGCAGTATTTT.

J is TRBJ2-7 and V is TRBV29-1, with D unresolved. The V gene lost 1 base and the J gene lost 4 bases, with 8 bases spanning the gap. The CDR3 is 12 residues long. Germline values: CDR1 SQVTM, CDR2 ANQGSEA. The CDR3 region is CSVEAEPYEQYF. For the CDR3, the DNA is TGCAGCGTTGAAGCGGAGCCTTACGAGCAGTACTTC.

This chain joins TRBV14 and TRBJ2-7, with D unclear. This CDR3 contains 12 residues. The germline CDR1 and CDR2 sequences are SGHDN and FVKESK. The V gene lost 2 bases and the J gene lost 4 bases, with 6 bases spanning the gap. This CDR3 reads CASSQRCYEQYF. The CDR3 region has the DNA TGTGCCAGCAGCCAAAGGTGTTACGAGCAGTACTTC. Supplemented by reference TRBV14 and TRBJ2-7, the full variable domain reads EAGVTQFPSHSVIEKGQTVTLRCDPISGHDNLYWYRRVMGKEIKFLLHFVKESKQDESGMPNNRFLAERTGGTYSTLKVQPAELEDSGVYFCASSQRCYEQYFGPGTRLTVT.

This chain uses TRBV11-2 with TRBJ2-7, with 7 bases aligning to TRBD2. The germline V gene encodes CDR1 SGHAT and CDR2 FQNNGV. The CDR3 covers 16 residues. The V and J ends lost 1 base and 4 bases, in that order; junction bases with no gene match: 10. As DNA, the CDR3 is TGTGCCAGCAGCTTAGTTTCTAACGGGAGGTCGTACGAGCAGTACTTC. Encoded protein: CASSLVSNGRSYEQYF. The full variable domain, rest sourced from reference TRBV11-2 and TRBJ2-7, is EAGVAQSPRYKIIEKRQSVAFWCNPISGHATLYWYQQILGQGPKLLIQFQNNGVVDDSQLPKDRFSAERLKGVDSTLKIQPAKLEDSAVYLCASSLVSNGRSYEQYFGPGTRLTVT.

In its sample, this clonotype is medium-sized. The chain couples TRBV7-9 to TRBJ1-1, with no clear D. The CDR3 has 14 amino acids. Trimming pared 2 bases from V and 6 bases from J, leaving 13 bases between. Germline CDR1 is SEHNR and CDR2 is FQNEAQ (reference sequence). The CDR3 spells CASSLRREKSEAFF. In DNA form, the CDR3 reads TGTGCCAGCAGCTTACGGAGGGAAAAGTCTGAAGCTTTCTTT. Combining the CDR3 with reference TRBV7-9 and TRBJ1-1 gives the whole variable domain DTGVSQNPRHKITKRGQNVTFRCDPISEHNRLYWYRQTLGQGPEFLTYFQNEAQLEKSRLLSDRFSAERPKGSFSTLEIQRTEQGDSAMYLCASSLRREKSEAFFGQGTRLTVV.

The chain uses TRBV11-1 and TRBJ2-7; D unclear. Germline lookup yields CDR1 SGHAT and CDR2 FQDESV (reference sequence). This CDR3 has 14 residues. V shed 2 bases and J shed 2 bases, with 10 bases lying between them. The CDR3 spells CASSLSDGTYEQYF. The DNA of the CDR3 is TGTGCCAGCAGCTTATCCGATGGGACCTACGAGCAGTACTTC.

This sequence joins TRBV29-1 and TRBJ2-3; TRBD2 aligns across 11 bases. CDR1 SQVTM and CDR2 ANQGSEA come from the germline V gene. CDR3 length: 15 amino acids. V trimming: 6 bases; J trimming: 0 bases; junction bases outside the gene matches: 5. The CDR3 sequence is CSVVGTSGSTDTQYF. The CDR3 DNA reads TGCAGCGTCGTAGGGACTAGCGGAAGCACAGATACGCAGTATTTT.

The V and J genes are TRBV11-1 and TRBJ1-1, with D hard to call. Trimming took off 1 base at V and 3 bases at J, with 18 bases between the two ends. Germline CDR1 and CDR2: SGHAT and FQDESV (reference sequence). The CDR3 has 17 residues. CDR3 bases: TGTGCCAGCAGCTTAGAGTACGGGATACCTGGGGACACTGAAGCTTTCTTT. Translated: CASSLEYGIPGDTEAFF.

The rearrangement uses TRBV6-6 and TRBJ1-2; no firm D call. This CDR3 comprises 14 residues. CDR1 and CDR2 from the germline V gene are MNHNY and SVGAGI (reference sequence). Trimming pared 6 bases from V and 5 bases from J, leaving 16 bases between. As DNA, the CDR3 is TGTGCCAGCAGGGCACGATCGGAGACTTATGGCTACACCTTC. Encoded protein: CASRARSETYGYTF.

About this clonotype itself: One end of the junction is discordant with germline, which a read error may explain. The chain combines TRBV14 with TRBJ2-7; 9 bases map to TRBD1. CDR3 length: 13 residues. Germline V lookup: CDR1 SGHDN, CDR2 FVKESK. CDR3 coding DNA: TGTGCCACAGACAGGGGGTTCGGCTACAAGCAGTACTTC. Translation gives CATDRGFGYKQYF.

This rearrangement joins TRBV29-1 to TRBJ2-1, with 9 bases lining up with TRBD2. The ends lost 6 bases at V and 5 bases at J; junction bases unmatched: 8. This CDR3 region has 14 residues. The germline V gene encodes CDR1 SQVTM and CDR2 ANQGSEA. CDR3 nucleotide sequence: TGCAGCGTGGCGGGGGGGCCAGCAGACAATGAGCAGTTCTTC. Translation gives CSVAGGPADNEQFF.